This entry is about one T cell receptor beta chain. Its antigen remains unidentified. The data stem from a study of cytomegalovirus exposure and HLA in healthy donors. Across the study: It was reported in a later analysis that the 90 to 150 validation repertoires used the same platform as the roughly 700 first-cohort repertoires. Broader study findings: Cytomegalovirus-associated status was assigned to 150 or so TCR beta chains. Rare TCR sequences dominated, though some public TCRs recurred in many donors.

Clones were read by immunoSEQ multiplex PCR, and TCRdb kept only the in-frame ones, dropping some. Among tens of thousands of clones listed, 85% to 95% were seen once. The donors were part of the roughly 130-subject validation cohort, which stood apart from the roughly 670-subject first cohort. Trimming left V 4 bases short and J 2 bases short, with 15 bases between. This CDR3 has 15 amino acids. CDR1 SGHNT and CDR2 YENEEA come from the germline V gene. The sample taken for sequencing was PBMCs. V gene TRBV11-3 combines with J gene TRBJ2-7, with D maybe TRBD1 (6 bases). The origin of this receptor is a man aged 18 to 29 in good health and CMV-seronegative. The CDR3 DNA follows: TGTGCCAGCAGCTCAGAGACAGGACCCACCTACGAGCAGTACTTC. Amino acid sequence: CASSSETGPTYEQYF.